The present TCR beta chain was sequenced within a study of blood T cell repertoires in COVID-19. Study at large: There were acute and convalescent COVID-19 samples, and they came from the United States, Italy and Spain. T cells, B-cell-depleted T cells, or PBMCs provided the cDNA or gDNA that served as material.

Sequenced by immunoSEQ multiplex PCR; TCRdb stores in-frame clones only, minus some. Here the sample spans 300,000 to 400,000 clones, 87% being singletons. CDR3 length equals 13 residues. Trimming pared 5 bases from V and 6 bases from J, leaving 13 bases between. This chain uses TRBV12-3 or TRBV12-4 with TRBJ1-1; no definite D call. The clonotype comes from a woman in her 50s with COVID-19, enrolled during active disease. Sequenced: peripheral blood. CDR3 amino acids: CASSTYLAAEAFF. In DNA form, the CDR3 reads TGTGCCAGCAGTACGTATTTGGCCGCTGAAGCTTTCTTT.